The present entry profiles one TCR beta chain with its context. Its target is unknown. This sample was taken from a study of persistence of HIV-infected CD4 T cells. Study-wide context: Suppressive ART had lasted a median of around 8 years. Study-wide findings and caveats: TCRbeta richness was lower in CMV- and Gag-responding cells than in anti-CD3/anti-CD28-responding cells.

From germline, CDR1 is LGHNA and CDR2 YNFKEQ. CDR3 length: 15 amino acids. The V and J ends lost 1 base and 5 bases respectively, with 11 bases between them. Stimulation used around 9.1 ug/mL lysate from CMV-infected fibroblasts. Memory cells lacking CD40L and CD69 with high CD45RO were sorted. Suppressive ART was started during chronic HIV-1 infection in these adults. CD4+ T cell counts exceeded 400 cells/uL; CMV serology was positive. The immunoSEQ assay was version 4, run in survey mode. Repertoires were generated with immunoSEQ multiplex PCR, while TCRdb's copy carries only in-frame clones and drops some. Of tens of thousands of clones listed, under 85% are singletons.

The material sequenced was CD4+ T cells sorted from PBMCs after roughly 18-hour stimulation, taken from a patient who received antiretroviral therapy. The chain links TRBV4-2 to TRBJ2-2; possible D gene TRBD2, 5 bases. This TCR was recovered from an adult man with HIV who was CMV-seropositive. The DNA of the CDR3 is TGTGCCAGCAGCCAAGGGGAGTTGAGGACCGGGGAGCTGTTTTTT. Translation: CASSQGELRTGELFF.